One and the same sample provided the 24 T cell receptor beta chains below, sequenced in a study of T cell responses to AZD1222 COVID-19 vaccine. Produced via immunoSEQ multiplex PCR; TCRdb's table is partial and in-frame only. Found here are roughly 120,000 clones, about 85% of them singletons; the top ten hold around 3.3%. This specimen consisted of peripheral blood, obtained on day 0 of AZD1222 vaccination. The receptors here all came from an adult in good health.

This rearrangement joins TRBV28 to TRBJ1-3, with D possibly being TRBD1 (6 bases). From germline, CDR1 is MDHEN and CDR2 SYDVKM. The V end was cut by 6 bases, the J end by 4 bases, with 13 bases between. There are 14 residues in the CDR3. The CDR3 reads CASSLTGRGNTIYF. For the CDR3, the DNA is TGTGCCAGCAGCCTAACAGGGCGAGGAAACACCATATATTTT.

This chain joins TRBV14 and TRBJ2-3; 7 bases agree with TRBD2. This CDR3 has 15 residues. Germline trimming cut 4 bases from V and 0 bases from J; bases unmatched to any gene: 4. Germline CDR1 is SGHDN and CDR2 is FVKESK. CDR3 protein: CASSPLAASTDTQYF. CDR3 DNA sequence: TGTGCCAGCAGCCCGCTAGCGGCAAGCACAGATACGCAGTATTTT.

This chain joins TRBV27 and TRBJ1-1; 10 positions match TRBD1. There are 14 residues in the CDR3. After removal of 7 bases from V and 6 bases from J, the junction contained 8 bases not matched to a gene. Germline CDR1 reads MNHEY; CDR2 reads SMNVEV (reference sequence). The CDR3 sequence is CASTQTGGMSEAFF. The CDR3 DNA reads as TGTGCCAGCACCCAGACAGGGGGCATGTCTGAAGCTTTCTTT.

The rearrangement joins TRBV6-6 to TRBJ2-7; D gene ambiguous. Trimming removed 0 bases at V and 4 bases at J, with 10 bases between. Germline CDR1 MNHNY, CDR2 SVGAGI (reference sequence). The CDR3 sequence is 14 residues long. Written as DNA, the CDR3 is TGTGCCAGCAGTTACTCGAATACAGATTACGAGCAGTACTTC. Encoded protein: CASSYSNTDYEQYF.

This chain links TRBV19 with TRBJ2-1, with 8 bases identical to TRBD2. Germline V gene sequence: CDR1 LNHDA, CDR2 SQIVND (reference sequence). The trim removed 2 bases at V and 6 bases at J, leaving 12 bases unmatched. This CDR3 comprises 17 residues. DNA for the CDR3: TGTGCCAGTAGTATATCGGCTGGTAGCGGGGCAACCAATGAGCAGTTCTTC. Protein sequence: CASSISAGSGATNEQFF. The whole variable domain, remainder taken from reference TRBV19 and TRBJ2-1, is DGGITQSPKYLFRKEGQNVTLSCEQNLNHDAMYWYRQDPGQGLRLIYYSQIVNDFQKGDIAEGYSVSREKKESFPLTVTSAQKNPTAFYLCASSISAGSGATNEQFFGPGTRLTVL.

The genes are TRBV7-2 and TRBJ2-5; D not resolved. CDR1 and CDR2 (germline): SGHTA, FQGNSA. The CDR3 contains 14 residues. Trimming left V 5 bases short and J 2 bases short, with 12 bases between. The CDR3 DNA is TGTGCCAGCAGCCTTGGGCCCTCACAAGAGACCCAGTACTTC. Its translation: CASSLGPSQETQYF.

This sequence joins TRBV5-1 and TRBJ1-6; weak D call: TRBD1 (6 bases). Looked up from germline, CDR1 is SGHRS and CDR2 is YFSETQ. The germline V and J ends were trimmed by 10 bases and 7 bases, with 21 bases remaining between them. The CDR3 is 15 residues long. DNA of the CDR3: TGCGCCTCGCGGCCAGGGGAAAGACGGAATTCACCCCTCCACTTT. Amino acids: CASRPGERRNSPLHF.

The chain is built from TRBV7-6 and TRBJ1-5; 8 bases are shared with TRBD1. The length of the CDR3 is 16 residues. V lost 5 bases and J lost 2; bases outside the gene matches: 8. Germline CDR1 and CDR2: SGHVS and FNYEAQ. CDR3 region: CASSPRQGSGNQPQHF. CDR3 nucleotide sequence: TGTGCCAGCAGCCCAAGACAGGGGTCGGGCAATCAGCCCCAGCATTTT.

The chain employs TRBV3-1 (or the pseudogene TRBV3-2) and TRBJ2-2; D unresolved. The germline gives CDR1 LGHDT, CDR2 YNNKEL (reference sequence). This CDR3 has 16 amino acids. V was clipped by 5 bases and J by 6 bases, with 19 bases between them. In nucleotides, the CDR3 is TGTGCCAGCAGCTCCGACAATCCTGGAATCGCCGGGGAGCTGTTTTTT. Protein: CASSSDNPGIAGELFF.

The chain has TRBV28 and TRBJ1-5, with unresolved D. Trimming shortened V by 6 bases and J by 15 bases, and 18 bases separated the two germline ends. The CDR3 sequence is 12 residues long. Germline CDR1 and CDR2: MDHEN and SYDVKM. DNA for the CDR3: TGTGCCAGCAGCCTCCGGGATCGAGGTCTGCATTTT. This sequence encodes CASSLRDRGLHF.

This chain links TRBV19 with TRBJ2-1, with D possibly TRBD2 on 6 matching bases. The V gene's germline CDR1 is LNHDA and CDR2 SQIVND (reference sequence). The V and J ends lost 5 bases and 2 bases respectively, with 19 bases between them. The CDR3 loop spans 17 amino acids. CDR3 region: CASSPRVVAAAYNEQFF. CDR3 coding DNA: TGTGCCAGTAGTCCCCGGGTTGTAGCGGCTGCCTACAATGAGCAGTTCTTC.

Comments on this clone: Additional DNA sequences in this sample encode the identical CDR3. The CDR3 is CASSPRGSGANVLTF. The CDR3 coding sequence is TGCGCCAGCAGCCCCCGGGGCTCTGGGGCCAACGTCCTGACTTTC. The chain is built from TRBV5-1 and TRBJ2-6; a possible D gene is TRBD2 (5 bases). Germline lookup yields CDR1 SGHRS and CDR2 YFSETQ. Trimming shortened V by 4 bases and J by 0 bases, and 8 bases separated the two germline ends. This CDR3 region has 15 residues.

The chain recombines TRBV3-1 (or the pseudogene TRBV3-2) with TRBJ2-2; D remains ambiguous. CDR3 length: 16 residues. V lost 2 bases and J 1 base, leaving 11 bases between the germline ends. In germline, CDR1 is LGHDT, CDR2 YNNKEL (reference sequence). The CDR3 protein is CASSQRGFGNTGELFF. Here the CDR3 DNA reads TGTGCCAGCAGCCAACGAGGCTTCGGGAACACCGGGGAGCTGTTTTTT.

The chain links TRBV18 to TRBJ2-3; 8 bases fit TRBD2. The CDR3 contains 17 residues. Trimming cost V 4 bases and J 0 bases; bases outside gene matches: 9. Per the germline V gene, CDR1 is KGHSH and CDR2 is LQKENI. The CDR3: CASSLTSSGGSTDTQYF. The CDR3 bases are TGTGCCAGCTCACTTACTTCGTCGGGGGGGAGCACAGATACGCAGTATTTT.

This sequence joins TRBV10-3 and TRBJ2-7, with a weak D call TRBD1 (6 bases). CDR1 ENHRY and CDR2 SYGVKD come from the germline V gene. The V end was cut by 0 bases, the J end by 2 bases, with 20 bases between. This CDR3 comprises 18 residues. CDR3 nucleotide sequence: TGTGCCATCAGTGAGTCTTTTGGTCAAGGGGGACGGGCCTACGAGCAGTACTTC. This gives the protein CAISESFGQGGRAYEQYF.

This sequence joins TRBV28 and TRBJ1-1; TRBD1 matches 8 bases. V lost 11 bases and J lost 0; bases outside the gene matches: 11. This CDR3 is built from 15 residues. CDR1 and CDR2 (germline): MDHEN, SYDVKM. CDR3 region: CALGQGALMNTEAFF. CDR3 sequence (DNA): TGTGCCTTGGGCCAGGGGGCTTTGATGAACACTGAAGCTTTCTTT.

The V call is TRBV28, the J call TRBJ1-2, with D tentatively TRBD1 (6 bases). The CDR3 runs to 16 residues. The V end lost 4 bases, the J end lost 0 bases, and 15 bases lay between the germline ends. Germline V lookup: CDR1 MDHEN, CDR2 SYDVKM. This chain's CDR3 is CASSSLRQASNYGYTF. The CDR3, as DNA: TGTGCCAGCAGTTCCCTGAGACAGGCCTCTAACTATGGCTACACCTTC.

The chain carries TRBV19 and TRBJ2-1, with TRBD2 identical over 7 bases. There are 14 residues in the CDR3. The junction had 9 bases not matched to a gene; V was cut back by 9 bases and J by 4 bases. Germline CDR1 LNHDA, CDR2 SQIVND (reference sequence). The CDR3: CASRSGVGYNEQFF. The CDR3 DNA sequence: TGTGCCAGCCGAAGCGGGGTCGGTTACAATGAGCAGTTCTTC.

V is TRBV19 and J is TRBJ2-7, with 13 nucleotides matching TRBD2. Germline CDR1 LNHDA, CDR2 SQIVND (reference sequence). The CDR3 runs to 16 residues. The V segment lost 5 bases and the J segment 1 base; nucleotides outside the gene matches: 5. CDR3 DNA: TGTGCCAGTAGTGGGCGACTAGCGGGGGGTTCCTACGAGCAGTACTTC. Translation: CASSGRLAGGSYEQYF.

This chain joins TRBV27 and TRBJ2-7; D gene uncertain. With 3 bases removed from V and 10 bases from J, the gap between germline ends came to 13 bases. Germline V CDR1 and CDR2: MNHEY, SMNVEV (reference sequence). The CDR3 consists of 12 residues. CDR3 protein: CASSFPGGEQYF. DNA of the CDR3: TGTGCCAGCAGTTTTCCCGGCGGTGAACAGTACTTC.

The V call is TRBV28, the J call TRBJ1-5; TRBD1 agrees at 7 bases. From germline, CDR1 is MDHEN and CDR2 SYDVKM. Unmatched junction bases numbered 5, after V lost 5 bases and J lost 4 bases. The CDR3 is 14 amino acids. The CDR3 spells CASSALTGNQPQHF. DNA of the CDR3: TGTGCCAGCAGTGCCTTGACAGGGAATCAGCCCCAGCATTTT.

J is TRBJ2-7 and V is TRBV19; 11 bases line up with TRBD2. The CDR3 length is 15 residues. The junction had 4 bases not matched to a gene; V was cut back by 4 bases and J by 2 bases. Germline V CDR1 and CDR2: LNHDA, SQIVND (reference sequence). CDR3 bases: TGTGCCAGTAGTACTAGCGGGAGGCTCACCTACGAGCAGTACTTC. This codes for CASSTSGRLTYEQYF.

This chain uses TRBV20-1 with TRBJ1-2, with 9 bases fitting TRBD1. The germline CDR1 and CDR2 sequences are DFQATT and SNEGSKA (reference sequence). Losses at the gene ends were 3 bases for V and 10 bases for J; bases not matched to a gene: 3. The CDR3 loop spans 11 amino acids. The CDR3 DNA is TGCAGTGCTAGGGGACAGGGTGCCTACACCTTC. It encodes CSARGQGAYTF.

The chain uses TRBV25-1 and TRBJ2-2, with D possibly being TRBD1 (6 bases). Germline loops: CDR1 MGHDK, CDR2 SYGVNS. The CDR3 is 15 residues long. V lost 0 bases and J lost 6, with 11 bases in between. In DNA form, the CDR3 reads TGTGCCAGCAGTGAATATGGGACAAACCCCGGGGAGCTGTTTTTT. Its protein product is CASSEYGTNPGELFF.